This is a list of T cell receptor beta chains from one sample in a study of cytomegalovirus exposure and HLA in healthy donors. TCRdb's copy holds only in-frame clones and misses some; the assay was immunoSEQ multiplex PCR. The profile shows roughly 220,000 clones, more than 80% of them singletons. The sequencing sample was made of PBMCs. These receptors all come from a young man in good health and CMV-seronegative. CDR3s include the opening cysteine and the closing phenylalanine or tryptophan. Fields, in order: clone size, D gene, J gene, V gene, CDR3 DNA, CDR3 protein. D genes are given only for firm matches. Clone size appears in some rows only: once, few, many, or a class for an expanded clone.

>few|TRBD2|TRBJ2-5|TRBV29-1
TGCAGCGTTAAGACTAGCGGGGGCCTCGGGGGAGAGACCCAGTACTTC
CSVKTSGGLGGETQYF
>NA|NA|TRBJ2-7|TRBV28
TGTGCCAGCAGTTTCCTAAACAGGGGAGGAGAGGACGAGCAGTACTTC
CASSFLNRGGEDEQYF
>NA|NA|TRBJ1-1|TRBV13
TGTGCCAGCAGTCAAAGGGGAGGGAACACTGAAGCTTTCTTT
CASSQRGGNTEAFF
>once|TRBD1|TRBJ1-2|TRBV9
TGTGCCAGCAGTGGGCACTGGACAGGTAGGGGTGGCTACACCTTC
CASSGHWTGRGGYTF
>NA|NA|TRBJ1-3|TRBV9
TGTGCCAGCAGCGTGGGCTCCGCGGGGTCTGGAAACACCATATATTTT
CASSVGSAGSGNTIYF
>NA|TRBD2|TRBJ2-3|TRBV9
TGTGCCAGCAGCGACGGACTAGCGGGGAGCTCCACAGATACGCAGTATTTT
CASSDGLAGSSTDTQYF
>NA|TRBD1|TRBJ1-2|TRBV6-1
TGTGCCAGCGGCCGGGACAGGGGGCAGAAATATGGCTACACCTTC
CASGRDRGQKYGYTF
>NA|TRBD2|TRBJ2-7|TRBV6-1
TGTGCCAGCAGTGACAAGCTAGCGGGAATAATCTACGAGCAGTACTTC
CASSDKLAGIIYEQYF
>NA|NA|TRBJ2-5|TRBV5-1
TGCGCCAGCAGCACGGGACAACTACAAGAGACCCAGTACTTC
CASSTGQLQETQYF
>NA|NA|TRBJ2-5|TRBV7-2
TGTGCCAGCAGCTCTACAGGGCGAGAGACCCAGTACTTC
CASSSTGRETQYF
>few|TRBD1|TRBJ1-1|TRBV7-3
TGTGCCAGCAGTTCAGGGGGGCTCACTGAAGCTTTCTTT
CASSSGGLTEAFF
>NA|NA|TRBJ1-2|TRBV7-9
TGTGCCAGCAGCTCCATCGGGGGGAGCCTTAATGGCTACACCTTC
CASSSIGGSLNGYTF
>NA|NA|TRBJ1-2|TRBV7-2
TGTGCCAGCAGCCGACAGGCTAACTATGGCTACACCTTC
CASSRQANYGYTF
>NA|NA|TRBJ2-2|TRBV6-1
TGTGCCAGCCCACAACCCCCAGAGAACACCGGGGAGCTGTTTTTT
CASPQPPENTGELFF
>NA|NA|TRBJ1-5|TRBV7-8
TGTGCCAGCAGCAGGGGATTCAACAATCAGCCCCAGCATTTT
CASSRGFNNQPQHF
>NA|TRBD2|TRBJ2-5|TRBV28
TGTGCCAGCAGTCTAGGGACTATCCAAGAGACCCAGTACTTC
CASSLGTIQETQYF
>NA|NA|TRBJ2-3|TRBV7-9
TGTGCCAGCAGCTTGGTACTAGCTGGAGATACGCAGTATTTT
CASSLVLAGDTQYF
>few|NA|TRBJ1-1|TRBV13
TGTGCCAGCAGCTTGGGACGGTTGGGGGGGACTGAAGCTTTCTTT
CASSLGRLGGTEAFF
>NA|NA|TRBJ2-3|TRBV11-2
TGTGCCAGCAGCTCCCAGACAGGTTTCACAGATACGCAGTATTTT
CASSSQTGFTDTQYF
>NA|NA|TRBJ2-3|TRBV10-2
TGCGCCAGCATCATAACTACAGATACGCAGTATTTT
CASIITTDTQYF
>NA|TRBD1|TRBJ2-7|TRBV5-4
TGTGCCAGCAGGGCTAACAGGGGGAGCAACGAGCAGTACTTC
CASRANRGSNEQYF
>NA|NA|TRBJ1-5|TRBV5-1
TGCGCCAGCAGCTTCTTTTCACAGAATAGCAATCAGCCCCAGCATTTT
CASSFFSQNSNQPQHF
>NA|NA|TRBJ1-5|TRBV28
TGTGCCAGCAGTTTGGGCTGGGGAGAGCAGCCCCAGCATTTT
CASSLGWGEQPQHF
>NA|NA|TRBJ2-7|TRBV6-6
TGTGCCAGCAGTTTTAGGGGAAGCTCCTACGAGCAGTACTTC
CASSFRGSSYEQYF
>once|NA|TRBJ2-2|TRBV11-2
TGTGCCAGCAGCCGAGAGCGGCGGTGGACCGGGGAGCTGTTTTTT
CASSRERRWTGELFF
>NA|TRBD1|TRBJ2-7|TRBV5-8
TGTGCCAGCAGTTCGGCCAGGGGGCCGGAGGTGCAGTACTTC
CASSSARGPEVQYF
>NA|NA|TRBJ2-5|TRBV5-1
TGCGCCAGCACCTCTGAAGAGACCCAGTACTTC
CASTSEETQYF
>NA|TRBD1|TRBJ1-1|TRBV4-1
TGCGCCAGCAGCCTGTCGGGACAGCGGGGGACTGAAGCTTTCTTT
CASSLSGQRGTEAFF
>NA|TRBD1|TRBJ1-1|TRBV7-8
TGTGCCAGCAGCTTAGTAGAGGGACAGACAAAGAACACTGAAGCTTTCTTT
CASSLVEGQTKNTEAFF
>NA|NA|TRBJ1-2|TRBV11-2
TGTGCCAGCAGCCAAGGCAGGGGTGGCTACACCTTC
CASSQGRGGYTF
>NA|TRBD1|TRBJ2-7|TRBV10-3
TGTGCCATCAGTGATGCCGGGACAGGGCTCTACGAGCAGTACTTC
CAISDAGTGLYEQYF
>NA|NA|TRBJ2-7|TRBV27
TGTGCCAGCAGTTTTGGGACACCATACTACGAGCAGTACTTC
CASSFGTPYYEQYF
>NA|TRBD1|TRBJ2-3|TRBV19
TGTGCCAGTAGTATAGGGACAGGGAGCCGCACAGATACGCAGTATTTT
CASSIGTGSRTDTQYF
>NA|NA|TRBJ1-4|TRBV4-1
TGCGCCAGCAGCCAAGAGCAGACAGGTGACAATGAAAAACTGTTTTTT
CASSQEQTGDNEKLFF
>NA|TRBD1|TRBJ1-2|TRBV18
TGTGCCAGCTCACCATATGGGACAGGGGATGGCTACACCTTC
CASSPYGTGDGYTF
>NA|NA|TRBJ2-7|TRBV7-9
TGTTCCAGCAGCTTAGCGCAGGGGACTAACTACGAGCAGTACTTC
CSSSLAQGTNYEQYF
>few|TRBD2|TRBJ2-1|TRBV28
TGTGCCAGCAGTTCCCAGCGACTAGCGGGGTTTCACAATGAGCAGTTCTTC
CASSSQRLAGFHNEQFF
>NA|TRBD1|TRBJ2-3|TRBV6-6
TGTGCCAGCAGCCTTAGGGACAGGGGGGCCGGAGATACGCAGTATTTT
CASSLRDRGAGDTQYF
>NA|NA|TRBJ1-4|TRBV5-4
TGTGCCAGCAGCTTCGGGGAAAAACTGTTTTTT
CASSFGEKLFF
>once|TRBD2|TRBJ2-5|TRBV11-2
TGTGCCAGCAGCCAATCACTAGCGGGGGGGAGAGAGACCCAGTACTTC
CASSQSLAGGRETQYF
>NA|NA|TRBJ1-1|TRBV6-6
TGTGCCAGCAGTTACTCCGGCACAGTCTCTTTAGAAGCTTTCTTT
CASSYSGTVSLEAFF
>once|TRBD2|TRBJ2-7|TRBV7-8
TGTGCCAGCAGCTTATCTAGCGGGGGGCAAGGCGAGCAGTACTTC
CASSLSSGGQGEQYF
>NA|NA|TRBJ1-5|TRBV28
TGTGCCAGCAGTCTAGAGACCGGGACACAGTTGTTCAATCAGCCCCAGCATTTT
CASSLETGTQLFNQPQHF
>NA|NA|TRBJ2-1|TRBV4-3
TGCGCCAGCAGCCCCCTGGGTGGCGGTAGCTCCTACAATGAGCAGTTCTTC
CASSPLGGGSSYNEQFF
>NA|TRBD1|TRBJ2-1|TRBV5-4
TGTGCCAGCAGCTTGGGACAGGGGGCTCGAAATGAGCAGTTCTTC
CASSLGQGARNEQFF
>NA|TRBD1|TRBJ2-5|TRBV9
TGTGCCAGCAGCTCTTGGACAGGGTGGGGAGAGACCCAGTACTTC
CASSSWTGWGETQYF
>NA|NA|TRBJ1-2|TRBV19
TGTGCCAGTAGTATTGGGACACTTGACTATGGCTACACCTTC
CASSIGTLDYGYTF
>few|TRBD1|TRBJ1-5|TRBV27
TGTGCCAGCAGTACCACAGGGGGACAGCCCCAGCATTTT
CASSTTGGQPQHF
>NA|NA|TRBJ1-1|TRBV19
TGTGCCAGTAGCTCCACAGCTAACACTGAAGCTTTCTTT
CASSSTANTEAFF
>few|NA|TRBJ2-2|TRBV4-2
TGTGCCAGCAGCCAAGAGACAGGCTACACCGGGGAGCTGTTTTTT
CASSQETGYTGELFF
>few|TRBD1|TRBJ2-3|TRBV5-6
TGTGCCAGCAGCGTGATCCGGGACAGGGGGGGGCTAACGCAGTATTTT
CASSVIRDRGGLTQYF
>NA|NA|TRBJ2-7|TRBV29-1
TGCAGCGGGGAGACAACGGTTGGGGAGCAGTACTTC
CSGETTVGEQYF
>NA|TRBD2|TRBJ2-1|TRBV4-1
TGCGCCAGCAGCCAAGCGGCGGGGGGGCAACGTGAGCAGTTCTTC
CASSQAAGGQREQFF
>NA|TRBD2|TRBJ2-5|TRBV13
TGTGCCAGCAGCTTAGGCGCGGGGGGGCAGTACTTC
CASSLGAGGQYF
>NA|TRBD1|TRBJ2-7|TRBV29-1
TGCAGCGTTGAAGGACCGGGACAGGACGCCTACGAGCAGTACTTC
CSVEGPGQDAYEQYF
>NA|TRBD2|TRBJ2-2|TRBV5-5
TGTGCCAGCAGCTTGACTAGCGGGGGGGCCGGGGAGCTGTTTTTT
CASSLTSGGAGELFF
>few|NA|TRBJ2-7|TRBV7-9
TGTGCCAGCAGCCCTGGGACTTCCTACGAGCAGTACTTC
CASSPGTSYEQYF
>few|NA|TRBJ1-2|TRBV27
TGTGCCAGCAAGGAGGCCGGGGGTGGCTATGGCTACACCTTC
CASKEAGGGYGYTF